The rows below give T cell receptor beta chains drawn from one sample of a study of glioma-infiltrating T cells. Using its own MiXCR run on the multiplex PCR reads, TCRdb lists one record per CDR3 protein. The sample yields 300,000 to 400,000 distinct CDR3 sequences, 35% to 45% seen once. What was sequenced was glioma tissue, nonneoplastic brain tissue, or PBMCs (not recorded which). These receptors were collected from a human donor with low-grade glioma or glioblastoma, undergoing nonglioma brain surgery, or in good health (not recorded which). Each CDR3 is given with its conserved first and last residue. Each record gives: CDR3 protein, J gene, V gene.

CASSLDAASYEQYF TRBJ2-7 TRBV7-2
CASRTAGTGRRGSFF TRBJ1-1 TRBV6-6
CSVRDLPLAGEYYEQFF TRBJ2-1 TRBV20-1
CASSVVAGSYNEQFF TRBJ2-1 TRBV5-1
CASSYRTSRVGELFF TRBJ2-2 TRBV6-2/TRBV6-3
CAISDFETQYF - TRBV10-3
CASSFGGTNYYEQYF TRBJ2-7 TRBV27
CASQGAQGSPLHF TRBJ1-6 TRBV2
CSAPLASRSYNEQYF TRBJ2-7 TRBV20-1
CAIRNRDSRGNEQFF TRBJ2-1 TRBV27
CASSLSHGTEAFF TRBJ1-1 TRBV7-2
CASSHPRTGEGTGELFF TRBJ2-2 TRBV7-6
CASSLSRGGSYEQYF TRBJ2-7 TRBV27
CASSEGTLLGQFF TRBJ2-1 TRBV6-1
CAISEGHSSLYGYTF TRBJ1-2 TRBV10-3
CASSHPGTRSSYEQYF TRBJ2-7 TRBV4-1
CSANSGRGTDTQYF TRBJ2-3 TRBV20-1
CATSDLPGRGMDTQYF TRBJ2-3 TRBV24-1
CASSFQGRDTGELFF TRBJ2-2 TRBV18
CASSSRDLQYF TRBJ2-7 TRBV28
CASRRQGGETQYF TRBJ2-5 TRBV6-1
CASSPNAASYNEQFF TRBJ2-1 TRBV6-2/TRBV6-3
CSGGLNYGYTF TRBJ1-2 TRBV20-1
CASSFRPSSYEQYF TRBJ2-7 TRBV6-2/TRBV6-3
CASSEERRPNQPQHF TRBJ1-5 TRBV6-1
CASSQAMLADTNTGELFF TRBJ2-2 TRBV4-3
CASSLSSGMSYNEQFF TRBJ2-1 TRBV27
CASSFLGPSQAFF TRBJ1-1 TRBV27
CASSQPPAGAPGEQFF TRBJ2-1 TRBV4-1
CATGLWGSSYNEQFF TRBJ2-1 TRBV27
CSARSGGVSYEQYF TRBJ2-7 TRBV20-1
CATSETDYGYTF TRBJ1-2 TRBV24-1
CASNPSGGTGELFF TRBJ2-2 TRBV6-5
CSVEKAGGSKATDTQYF TRBJ2-3 TRBV29-1
CASSRSLARGETQYF TRBJ2-5 TRBV7-2
CASSIGTYGGNEQFF TRBJ2-1 TRBV28
CASRRDVDDGYTF TRBJ1-2 TRBV5-4